This T cell receptor beta chain is from a study of blood T cell repertoires in COVID-19. As for the study in general: There were acute and convalescent COVID-19 samples, and they came from the United States, Italy and Spain. T cells, B-cell-depleted T cells, or PBMCs supplied cDNA or gDNA.

The CDR3 is 15 residues long. Trimming stripped 5 bases from V and 5 bases from J, with 19 bases between. CDR1 is MNHEY, CDR2 SMNVEV, per germline (reference sequence). Source study methods: For nucleated cells, counts were estimated from reference gene primer amplification. Measured with immunoSEQ multiplex PCR; TCRdb has only the in-frame clones, and not every one. The V and J calls and the clone size are those of that table, but D and trimming were determined from the DNA. The sample lists around 200,000 clones; roughly 88% were seen once. The chain carries TRBV27 and TRBJ2-7; possible D gene TRBD1, 6 bases. Material for sequencing was peripheral blood. This receptor was taken from an elderly woman with acute or convalescent COVID-19. The CDR3 DNA sequence: TGTGCCAGCAGTATCCCAGGGGCCATATGGGACGAGCAGTACTTC. Translating gives CASSIPGAIWDEQYF.